These 19 T cell receptor beta chains originate from one sample sequenced in a study of blood T cell repertoires in COVID-19. Some clones are missing from TCRdb's copy, which holds only in-frame ones; the method was immunoSEQ multiplex PCR. Of 88,000 or so clones listed, approximately 86% were seen once; the top ten hold 7% to 7.5%. The sample consisted of peripheral blood. The receptors stem from a man between 60 and 70 years old with acute or convalescent COVID-19.

The chain carries TRBV10-3 and TRBJ1-2, with a possible D match to TRBD1 (6 bases). The V end was cut by 6 bases, the J end by 6 bases, with 14 bases between. This CDR3 is built from 13 residues. CDR1 ENHRY and CDR2 SYGVKD come from the germline V gene. Written as DNA, the CDR3 is TGTGCCATCAGACCGACAGGACCCAATGGCTACACCTTC. It yields the protein CAIRPTGPNGYTF.

The chain employs TRBV30 and TRBJ2-7; the D is unclear. CDR3 length: 12 residues. V was pared by 0 bases and J by 1 base, with 4 bases between. Germline V gene data show CDR1 as GTSNPN and CDR2 as SVGIG (reference sequence). The CDR3 is CAWSVSSYEQYF. Here the CDR3 DNA reads TGTGCCTGGAGTGTTTCATCCTACGAGCAGTACTTC.

V is TRBV4-1 and J is TRBJ1-6; D gene unclear. The CDR3 covers 16 residues. The ends were cut back, 1 base at V and 0 bases at J, with 7 bases in the middle. Germline-derived CDR1 and CDR2 are MGHRA and YSYEKL. CDR3 residues: CASSQVWSSYNSPLHF. The CDR3 DNA reads TGCGCCAGCAGCCAAGTATGGAGCTCCTATAATTCACCCCTCCACTTT.

This rearrangement joins TRBV9 to TRBJ1-1; no definite D call. Trimming removed 0 bases at V and 2 bases at J, with 5 bases between. Germline CDR1 is SGDLS and CDR2 is YYNGEE. This CDR3 spans 13 amino acids. The CDR3 DNA is TGTGCCAGCAGCGTAGGGGCTAACACTGAAGCTTTCTTT. Its translation: CASSVGANTEAFF.

The chain joins TRBV27 to TRBJ2-5; D ambiguous. V gave up 4 bases and J gave up 5 bases, with 8 bases separating them. Per the germline V gene, CDR1 is MNHEY and CDR2 is SMNVEV (reference sequence). This CDR3 is built from 12 residues. CDR3 sequence: CASSSHSETQYF. As DNA, the CDR3 is TGTGCCAGCAGTTCACACAGTGAGACCCAGTACTTC.

The V gene is TRBV5-5, the J gene TRBJ2-3, with 8 positions matching TRBD2. The CDR3 contains 15 residues. The V and J ends lost 4 bases and 2 bases, in that order; junction bases with no gene match: 6. CDR1 is SGHKS, CDR2 YYEKEE, per germline (reference sequence). The CDR3 loop is CASSSTSGYTDTQYF. The CDR3, as DNA: TGTGCCAGCAGCAGTACTAGCGGATACACAGATACGCAGTATTTT.

V and J are TRBV30 and TRBJ1-1; possibly TRBD1 for D (5 bases). V was trimmed by 2 bases and J by 4 bases, leaving 8 bases between them. The CDR3 is 12 amino acids. Germline V gene data show CDR1 as GTSNPN and CDR2 as SVGIG (reference sequence). CDR3 sequence: CAWSQGGTEAFF. The CDR3 bases are TGTGCCTGGAGTCAGGGAGGCACTGAAGCTTTCTTT.

The genes are TRBV2 and TRBJ2-7; no reliable D call. The CDR3 consists of 11 residues. V dropped 6 bases and J dropped 4 bases, with 7 bases sitting between them. Germline V gene lookup returns CDR1 SNHLY and CDR2 FYNNEI. The CDR3 DNA reads TGTGCCAGCAGCCAACAGTACGAGCAGTACTTC. It translates to CASSQQYEQYF.

The V gene is TRBV15, the J gene TRBJ1-2; D is ambiguous. The V gene lost 4 bases and the J gene lost 3 bases, with 12 bases spanning the gap. This CDR3 contains 14 residues. Germline CDR1 and CDR2: LNHNV and YYDKDF (reference sequence). CDR3 sequence: CATSKERGYYGYTF. The CDR3 DNA sequence: TGTGCCACCAGCAAAGAAAGAGGATACTATGGCTACACCTTC.

This sequence joins TRBV7-2 and TRBJ2-7; no definite D call. Germline V gene data show CDR1 as SGHTA and CDR2 as FQGNSA. There are 11 residues in the CDR3. The V and J ends lost 3 bases and 4 bases respectively, with 4 bases between them. In DNA form, the CDR3 reads TGTGCCAGCAGCTTTCTTTACGAGCAGTACTTC. Its protein product is CASSFLYEQYF.

The chain recombines TRBV19 with TRBJ1-1, with 11 positions matching TRBD1. The CDR3 contains 17 residues. V shed 5 bases and J 0 bases; nucleotides not matched to a gene: 8. CDR1 and CDR2 (germline): LNHDA, SQIVND (reference sequence). CDR3 sequence reads: CASSAGQGGFLNTEAFF. CDR3 nucleotides: TGTGCCAGTAGTGCGGGACAGGGGGGCTTTTTGAACACTGAAGCTTTCTTT.

This clone came up once. The chain couples TRBV30 to TRBJ1-1, with D maybe TRBD1 (5 bases). Deletions cut 0 bases from V and 5 bases from J, with 19 bases between. Germline V gene sequence: CDR1 GTSNPN, CDR2 SVGIG (reference sequence). CDR3 length equals 16 residues. The CDR3 coding sequence is TGTGCCTGGAGTGTACTAGTCGGGGGGGGTTGGACTGAAGCTTTCTTT. This encodes CAWSVLVGGGWTEAFF. Full variable domain (remainder filled in from reference TRBV30 and TRBJ1-1): SQTIHQWPATLVQPVGSPLSLECTVEGTSNPNLYWYRQAAGRGLQLLFYSVGIGQISSEVPQNLSASRPQDRQFILSSKKLLLSDSGFYLCAWSVLVGGGWTEAFFGQGTRLTVV.

This clone was counted once. This rearrangement joins TRBV5-4 to TRBJ2-3; D may be TRBD1 (6 bases). Germline lookup yields CDR1 SGHNT and CDR2 YYREEE (reference sequence). CDR3 length: 15 amino acids. Trimming took 1 base from V and 0 from J, leaving 9 bases between them. The CDR3 DNA follows: TGTGCCAGCAGCTTGAGACAGGATAGCACAGATACGCAGTATTTT. This sequence encodes CASSLRQDSTDTQYF.

This sequence joins TRBV28 and TRBJ1-5, with 9 bases aligning to TRBD1. V lost 2 bases, J lost 6 bases, and 2 bases stayed unmatched. The CDR3 loop spans 14 amino acids. Germline-derived CDR1 and CDR2 are MDHEN and SYDVKM. The CDR3 region is CASSLGTGLQPQHF. The CDR3 region has the DNA TGTGCCAGCAGTTTAGGGACAGGGCTTCAGCCCCAGCATTTT.

This clone was seen just once. The genes are TRBV5-1 and TRBJ1-2, with 7 bases that match TRBD1. Germline CDR1 reads SGHRS; CDR2 reads YFSETQ. This CDR3 region has 16 residues. V lost 5 bases to trimming and J lost 3 bases; unmatched junction nucleotides: 13. The CDR3 here is CASSFNPGTVDYGYTF. In nucleotides, the CDR3 is TGCGCCAGCAGTTTTAACCCCGGGACAGTCGACTATGGCTACACCTTC.

The chain couples TRBV6-6 to TRBJ2-7, with 11 bases identical to TRBD2. Unmatched junction bases numbered 10, after V lost 8 bases and J lost 1 base. This CDR3 region has 16 residues. Looked up from germline, CDR1 is MNHNY and CDR2 is SVGAGI (reference sequence). In DNA, the CDR3 is TGTGCCAGCTCCCGACCAAGGACTAGCGGGTCCTACGAGCAGTACTTC. This gives the protein CASSRPRTSGSYEQYF.

J is TRBJ2-3 and V is TRBV27, with 8 bases aligning to TRBD2. Germline trimming cut 6 bases from V and 3 bases from J; bases unmatched to any gene: 14. The CDR3 covers 17 residues. The germline CDR1 and CDR2 sequences are MNHEY and SMNVEV (reference sequence). This CDR3 is CASSFKLAGGRTDTQYF. CDR3 nucleotides: TGTGCCAGCAGCTTCAAGCTTGCGGGGGGCCGAACAGATACGCAGTATTTT.

The V call is TRBV23-1, the J call TRBJ2-5, with 9 nucleotides matching TRBD1. TRBV23-1 is an ORF, and what it does is uncertain. The CDR3 has 16 residues. Losses at the gene ends were 2 bases for V and 5 bases for J; bases not matched to a gene: 9. CDR3 residues: CASSQDRGSIGETQYF. In nucleotides, the CDR3 is TGCGCCAGCAGTCAAGACAGGGGGAGCATCGGGGAGACCCAGTACTTC.

This chain uses TRBV9 with TRBJ2-1; no firm D call. This CDR3 comprises 15 residues. Trimming pared 3 bases from V and 2 bases from J, leaving 12 bases between. From germline, CDR1 is SGDLS and CDR2 YYNGEE. In DNA, the CDR3 is TGTGCCAGCAGCGCGGAGACGGTAACCTACAATGAGCAGTTCTTC. Translating gives CASSAETVTYNEQFF.